This T cell receptor beta chain was sequenced during a study of CD8+ T cells in alopecia areata (dated by TCRdb to 2017 to 2018). Background on the whole study: Treated patients were enrolled in an open-label pilot trial of oral tofacitinib, 5 to 10 mg twice daily, for moderate-to-severe alopecia areata. Tofacitinib was given for 6 to 18 months, followed by 6 months of follow-up off drug to assess delayed response and recurrence. For the treated patients, the SALT score, which quantifies what percentage of scalp surface area is affected, served as the measure of disease severity. The study used high-throughput TCRbeta sequencing to examine T cell clonal expansion in alopecia areata, in both the C3H/HeJ mouse model and human patients. In humans, TCRbeta sequencing was performed on scalp tissue and on sorted CD4+ and CD8+ peripheral blood T cells from healthy controls and from patients with patchy or totalis/universalis alopecia areata. Biopsies were taken from tofacitinib-treated patients at baseline and again at 4 and 24 weeks into treatment, and several of those patients also had a later scalp biopsy. Scalp clonality was compared across normal scalp (n=4), patchy alopecia areata scalp (n=8), and alopecia totalis/universalis scalp (n=8). RNA came from the PAXgene miRNA kit for fixed scalp, the miRNeasy kit for PBMCs, and the RNeasy kit for mouse skin. Amplification of TCRbeta CDR3 regions was done by immunoSEQ multiplex PCR using 35 Vbeta forward primers and 13 Jbeta reverse primers. General study outcomes and caveats: During tofacitinib treatment, many expanded lesional clones remained in scalp and blood, and this persistence may partly explain relapse after treatment is stopped. The treated cohort was small, with a single nonresponder, so links between baseline CD8+ expansion and response need larger studies. Tofacitinib significantly lowered scalp clonality and the number of expanded CD8+ clones among the top 100 scalp clones. Compared with mice, TCR sequences shared between patients were less clear, possibly partly because of HLA diversity across the patient population. Higher clonality and more expanded CD8+ clones were observed in lesional scalp than in normal scalp, particularly in alopecia totalis/universalis, a finding suggestive of antigenic drive. Resident alphabeta T cells in normal human skin are also sequenced, complicating scalp TCR repertoire analysis, unlike mouse skin dominated by gammadelta T cells.

Remarks on this clone: The antigen it recognizes is unknown. The junction shows a germline mismatch at one end, possibly a read error.

Libraries were prepared through the immunoSEQ multiplex PCR assay. RNA was extracted from all samples and reverse transcribed into cDNA as template for TCR sequencing. SuperScript III was used for first-strand cDNA synthesis, primed with a 2:1 mix of oligo-dT and random hexamers. A synthetic immune receptor repertoire was used to assess amplification bias, and residual bias was removed computationally. Regarding the original processing steps: Raw reads were preprocessed to remove errors, and CDR3 was defined according to IMGT conventions as the region from the conserved cysteine to phenylalanine. To get clonality, Shannon entropy was normalized by log2 of the number of productive unique TCRs and the result was subtracted from 1. Whether each scalp clone was CD4 or CD8 was inferred by checking scalp TCRbeta sequences against the CD4 and CD8 repertoires from sorted blood. Imported from immuneACCESS, the table was reduced by TCRdb to in-frame sequences with V and J called. These copies leave out some clones; in studies compared against another copy, an unresolved V gene accounts for under half, and the cause of the remainder is not known. V and J calls and clone size are given by that table; D and trimming were obtained from the DNA. The sample includes hundreds of thousands of clones, with roughly 63% observed a single time. The ten most abundant clones make up around 0.92% of the sample.

The meaning of the sample's treatment or condition label: oral pan-JAK inhibitor, 5-10 mg twice daily. Lesional scalp punch biopsies and peripheral blood were obtained from alopecia areata patients. After PBMCs were isolated by density centrifugation and stained for CD3, CD4 and CD8, a FACSAria was used to sort CD4+ and CD8+ T cells. Here the sequenced sample was CD4+ T cells sorted from blood, taken between weeks 51 and 54, from a patient treated with tofacitinib. This receptor was obtained from a human donor with alopecia areata.

The DNA sequence is TGTGCCAGCAGCTTGGCCTCCCGGGGGGAGACCCGGTACTTC. Its translation is CASSLASRGETRYF. The rearrangement combines TRBV5-4 with TRBJ2-5; 7 of the junction bases match TRBD2. Measured from the cysteine to the phenylalanine, the CDR3 is 14 residues long. Only CDR3 DNA is held: 42 bases, read in frame from base 1. CDR1 and CDR2 were assigned from the germline V gene (reference sequence) as SGHNT and YYREEE.